One sample yielded the 24 T cell receptor beta chains listed below, sequenced in a study of blood T cell repertoires in COVID-19. TCRdb's copy holds only in-frame clones and misses some; the assay was immunoSEQ multiplex PCR. The profile shows hundreds of thousands of clones, around 92% of them singletons. Sequencing input: peripheral blood. All receptors come from a woman aged 25 to 39 with COVID-19, enrolled during active disease.

V is TRBV19 and J is TRBJ1-2; the D gene is possibly TRBD1 (5 bases). The CDR3 has 13 amino acids. Per germline, CDR1 LNHDA and CDR2 SQIVND (reference sequence). V gave up 3 bases and J gave up 4 bases, with 9 bases separating them. Here the CDR3 DNA reads TGTGCCAGTAGTATGTTTGACAGCTATGGCTACACCTTC. It specifies CASSMFDSYGYTF.

This chain uses TRBV20-1 with TRBJ1-2; 7 nucleotides match TRBD1. CDR1 and CDR2 from the germline V gene are DFQATT and SNEGSKA (reference sequence). The CDR3 spans 14 residues. J lost 1 base, V lost 3 bases, and 5 bases had no gene match. The DNA for the CDR3 is TGCAGTGCTAGTCGACAGGGACGTAACTATGGCTACACCTTC. It specifies CSASRQGRNYGYTF.

V usage is TRBV6-2 or TRBV6-3 and J usage is TRBJ1-1; D possibly corresponds to TRBD1 (5 bases). With 2 bases removed from V and 1 base from J, the gap between germline ends came to 11 bases. CDR3 length: 15 amino acids. CDR1 is MNHEY, CDR2 SVGEGT, per germline. In DNA, the CDR3 is TGTGCCAGCAGTTACCCGGCTACAGGGAACACTGAAGCTTTCTTT. Encoded protein: CASSYPATGNTEAFF.

This clone appeared a single time. The chain has TRBV7-9 and TRBJ1-1; D is possibly TRBD1 (5 bases). Germline V gene lookup returns CDR1 SEHNR and CDR2 FQNEAQ (reference sequence). The CDR3 extends over 15 amino acids. The V end lost 5 bases, the J end lost 5 bases, and 18 bases lay between the germline ends. CDR3 nucleotide sequence: TGTGCCAGCAGCAACAGGTGGGGGGTAGGAACTGAAGCTTTCTTT. Encoded protein: CASSNRWGVGTEAFF.

J is TRBJ2-2 and V is TRBV7-8; D not resolved. CDR1 and CDR2 (germline): SGHVS, FQNEAQ. The CDR3 length is 13 residues. Trimming removed 5 bases at V and 3 bases at J, with 7 bases between. CDR3 DNA sequence: TGTGCCAGCAGCCCACAGCACACCGGGGAGCTGTTTTTT. Translated: CASSPQHTGELFF.

The CDR3 loop is CASSELRTGGSDGYTF. In nucleotides, the CDR3 is TGTGCCAGCAGTGAATTGAGGACAGGGGGGTCCGATGGCTACACCTTC. The rearrangement links TRBV2 to TRBJ1-2, with TRBD1 matching 10 bases. Germline V lookup: CDR1 SNHLY, CDR2 FYNNEI. This CDR3 region has 16 residues. The trim removed 2 bases at V and 6 bases at J, leaving 9 bases unmatched.

The chain combines TRBV11-3 with TRBJ2-1; 8 bases match TRBD2. Germline lookup yields CDR1 SGHNT and CDR2 YENEEA. The CDR3 length is 15 residues. The J segment lost 6 bases and the V segment lost 7 bases, leaving 11 bases of the junction unmatched. CDR3 DNA: TGTGCCAGCAAACCCGGGAGGGCCTTGGGCAATGAGCAGTTCTTC. It yields the protein CASKPGRALGNEQFF.

J is TRBJ2-3 and V is TRBV13, with D possibly matching TRBD2 (6 bases). CDR3 length: 14 residues. V lost 5 bases and J 3 bases, leaving 12 bases between the germline ends. The germline V gene has CDR1 PRHDT and CDR2 FYEKMQ (reference sequence). The CDR3: CASSHGLQTDTQYF. For the CDR3, the DNA is TGTGCCAGCAGCCATGGACTACAAACAGATACGCAGTATTTT.

V and J are TRBV19 and TRBJ1-4; D is uncertain. Trimming left V 6 bases short and J 0 bases short, with 8 bases between. CDR3 length equals 14 residues. The V gene's germline CDR1 is LNHDA and CDR2 SQIVND (reference sequence). CDR3 sequence reads: CASRSLATNEKLFF. The CDR3 DNA reads TGTGCCAGTAGATCTCTAGCAACTAATGAAAAACTGTTTTTT.

The CDR3 here is CSARGGQAEAFF. The CDR3 DNA reads TGCAGCGCCCGCGGGGGGCAGGCTGAAGCTTTCTTT. The genes are TRBV29-1 and TRBJ1-1; tentatively, D is TRBD1 (6 bases). CDR3 length equals 12 residues. Deletions cut 7 bases from V and 6 bases from J, with 15 bases between. The germline CDR1 and CDR2 sequences are SQVTM and ANQGSEA. The full variable domain, in which reference TRBV29-1 and TRBJ1-1 provide the parts outside the CDR3, is SAVISQKPSRDICQRGTSLTIQCQVDSQVTMMFWYRQQPGQSLTLIATANQGSEATYESGFVIDKFPISRPNLTFSTLTVSNMSPEDSSIYLCSARGGQAEAFFGQGTRLTVV.

The chain has TRBV9 and TRBJ1-4; no clear D. Germline lookup yields CDR1 SGDLS and CDR2 YYNGEE. Trimming removed 4 bases at V and 7 bases at J, with 17 bases between. The length of the CDR3 is 15 residues. CDR3: CASSPGREGGEKLFF. CDR3 DNA: TGTGCCAGCAGCCCGGGTCGTGAGGGTGGTGAAAAACTGTTTTTT. Complete variable domain (other parts from reference TRBV9 and TRBJ1-4): DSGVTQTPKHLITATGQRVTLRCSPRSGDLSVYWYQQSLDQGLQFLIQYYNGEERAKGNILERFSAQQFPDLHSELNLSSLELGDSALYFCASSPGREGGEKLFFGSGTQLSVL.

V and J are TRBV12-3 or TRBV12-4 and TRBJ2-3; TRBD2 aligns across 7 bases. V trimming: 8 bases; J trimming: 3 bases; junction bases outside the gene matches: 5. This CDR3 spans 13 amino acids. This CDR3 reads CASRGEVTDTQYF. CDR3 nucleotides: TGTGCCAGCCGGGGGGAGGTTACAGATACGCAGTATTTT.

The gene calls are TRBV10-1 and TRBJ2-2; a possible D gene is TRBD1 (5 bases). The CDR3 runs 13 residues. V was cut by 2 bases and J by 4 bases, with 5 bases left in between. Looked up from germline, CDR1 is WNHNN and CDR2 is SYGVQD (reference sequence). CDR3 sequence reads: CASSERGTGELFF. As DNA, the CDR3 is TGCGCCAGCAGTGAGAGGGGCACCGGGGAGCTGTTTTTT.

J is TRBJ1-1 and V is TRBV7-9; D perhaps matches TRBD1 (5 bases). V was clipped by 5 bases and J by 1 base, with 14 bases between them. This CDR3 spans 15 amino acids. Germline CDR1 is SEHNR and CDR2 is FQNEAQ (reference sequence). The CDR3 DNA reads TGTGCCAGCAGCCCGGGCCCCGACAGGAACACTGAAGCTTTCTTT. Translation: CASSPGPDRNTEAFF.

V is TRBV6-2 or TRBV6-3 and J is TRBJ2-5; 8 bases agree with TRBD1. Trimming at V came to 3 bases and at J to 2 bases, leaving 8 bases not matched to a gene. The CDR3 has 16 amino acids. Germline V gene sequence: CDR1 MNHEY, CDR2 SVGEGT. CDR3 DNA sequence: TGTGCCAGCAGTTATAGGGCGCGGACAGGGCAAGAGACCCAGTACTTC. Translation: CASSYRARTGQETQYF.

V usage is TRBV6-2 or TRBV6-3 and J usage is TRBJ1-2; 9 bases align to TRBD1. CDR1 is MNHEY and CDR2 is SVGEGT in the germline V gene. The CDR3 has 15 residues. Trimming took 3 bases from V and 8 from J; bases not matched to a gene: 10. The CDR3 is CASSYGDRVLSGYTF. CDR3 bases: TGTGCCAGCAGTTATGGGGACAGGGTGCTAAGCGGCTACACCTTC.

The rearrangement joins TRBV7-6 to TRBJ2-1; TRBD1 matches at 9 bases. Trimming at V came to 5 bases and at J to 5 bases, leaving 10 bases not matched to a gene. CDR1 and CDR2 from the germline V gene are SGHVS and FNYEAQ. The CDR3 length is 16 residues. The CDR3 loop is CASSRTGGRSNNEQFF. CDR3 DNA sequence: TGTGCCAGCAGCCGAACAGGGGGCAGGTCGAACAATGAGCAGTTCTTC. Full variable domain (missing parts from reference TRBV7-6 and TRBJ2-1): GAGVSQSPRYKVTKRGQDVALRCDPISGHVSLYWYRQALGQGPEFLTYFNYEAQQDKSGLPNDRFSAERPEGSISTLTIQRTEQRDSAMYRCASSRTGGRSNNEQFFGPGTRLTVL.

The genes are TRBV10-3 and TRBJ2-7; the D gene is possibly TRBD1 (5 bases). V lost 0 bases to trimming and J lost 6 bases, with 15 bases between them. Germline values: CDR1 ENHRY, CDR2 SYGVKD. The CDR3 has 15 residues. DNA of the CDR3: TGTGCCATCAGTGAGTCTGGGCAGGGTTACGGCGAGCAGTACTTC. This translates into CAISESGQGYGEQYF.

The chain employs TRBV29-1 and TRBJ2-1; a weak D match, TRBD2 (5 bases). The germline CDR1 and CDR2 sequences are SQVTM and ANQGSEA. Between the trimmed V and J ends, which lost 1 base and 5 bases, there was a span of 12 bases. There are 14 residues in the CDR3. The CDR3: CSVEGLSLHNEQFF. CDR3 sequence (DNA): TGCAGCGTTGAAGGACTATCGCTACACAATGAGCAGTTCTTC.

This rearrangement joins TRBV28 to TRBJ2-3; TRBD2 is a possible D gene (6 bases). CDR1 is MDHEN and CDR2 is SYDVKM in the germline V gene. Trimming pared 8 bases from V and 2 bases from J, leaving 11 bases between. The CDR3 has 13 amino acids. This CDR3 is CASRRGLTDTQYF. In DNA, the CDR3 is TGTGCCAGCCGGAGGGGTCTCACAGATACGCAGTATTTT.

The chain uses TRBV6-6 and TRBJ1-6, with D maybe TRBD1 (5 bases). CDR3 length equals 19 residues. The V and J ends lost 5 bases and 10 bases respectively, with 30 bases between them. Germline V gene data show CDR1 as MNHNY and CDR2 as SVGAGI (reference sequence). The CDR3 bases are TGTGCCAGCAGTCTTACCCACTCAGGGCATCTAGGCATAGGATCACCCCTCCACTTT. Its translation is CASSLTHSGHLGIGSPLHF.

For this clone: The identical CDR3 is also encoded by other nucleotide sequences in the sample. The chain has TRBV5-6 and TRBJ2-1; no reliable D call. The CDR3 extends over 11 amino acids. CDR1 and CDR2 from the germline V gene are SGHDT and YYEEEE. Between the trimmed V and J ends, which lost 3 bases and 4 bases, there was a span of 2 bases. The CDR3 nucleotides read TGTGCCAGCAGCTCTTACAATGAGCAGTTCTTC. Translated, it gives CASSSYNEQFF. The full variable domain, with the rest looked up from reference TRBV5-6 and TRBJ2-1, is DAGVTQSPTHLIKTRGQQVTLRCSPKSGHDTVSWYQQALGQGPQFIFQYYEEEERQRGNFPDRFSGHQFPNYSSELNVNALLLGDSALYLCASSSYNEQFFGPGTRLTVL.

The CDR3 nucleotides are TGTGCCAGCAGCCGAAAGGGACAGGTAATGGAGGCTTTCTTT. It encodes CASSRKGQVMEAFF. The chain has TRBV4-2 and TRBJ1-1; 8 nucleotides match TRBD1. This CDR3 spans 14 amino acids. J was trimmed by 11 bases and V by 4 bases; bases with no gene match: 12. Looked up from germline, CDR1 is LGHNA and CDR2 is YNFKEQ.

J is TRBJ1-1 and V is TRBV3-1 (or the pseudogene TRBV3-2), with a tentative D call TRBD1 (6 bases). CDR3 length equals 14 residues. Per germline, CDR1 LGHDT and CDR2 YNNKEL (reference sequence). Trimming took 2 bases from V and 3 from J, leaving 10 bases between them. CDR3 amino acids: CASSQLQGDTEAFF. CDR3 nucleotides: TGTGCCAGCAGCCAATTACAGGGAGACACTGAAGCTTTCTTT.